This T cell receptor (beta chain) stems from a study of T cell responses to AZD1222 COVID-19 vaccine. The study's findings and limits: Within unmutated variant regions lay the reported targets of nearly half of spike-specific TCRs. A mostly white British donor set with more females was recruited, and clonal diversity was possibly underestimated. Spike-specific TCR breadth and depth grew following two AZD1222 doses.

Germline lookup yields CDR1 LGHNA and CDR2 YNFKEQ. This CDR3 is 15 amino acids long. Trimming pared 0 bases from V and 2 bases from J, leaving 11 bases between. Of note for this clone: Its matching antigen is unknown.

Some clones are missing from TCRdb's copy, which holds only in-frame ones; the method was immunoSEQ multiplex PCR. This table has some 250,000 clones, approximately 94% appearing once. This receptor was obtained from an adult who received the AZD1222 COVID-19 vaccine. The chain joins TRBV4-2 to TRBJ2-7; D ambiguous. Source: peripheral blood, taken 28 days after the second AZD1222 dose. This CDR3 reads CASSQEGSLPYEQYF. CDR3 nucleotides: TGTGCCAGCAGCCAAGAGGGGTCCCTCCCCTACGAGCAGTACTTC.